These 5 T cell receptor beta chains originate from one sample sequenced in a study of shared clonotypes between healthy human individuals. CD8 cells classed as naive were CD45RO-negative and positively selected for CCR7, excluding terminally differentiated effector memory CD45RA+ cells. Sequencing was performed with immunoSEQ multiplex PCR; in TCRdb, only in-frame clones are kept and a portion is missing. In the table there are hundreds of thousands of clones, 95% of which are singletons. Sequencing input: naive CD8+ T cells sorted from blood. These receptors were obtained from a woman aged 25 to 39 in good health.

The chain combines TRBV6-5 with TRBJ2-1, with D hard to call. Trimming took 5 bases from V and 5 from J, leaving 7 bases between them. The CDR3 has 12 residues. Germline CDR1 reads MNHEY; CDR2 reads SVGAGI. CDR3 loop: CASSDADNEQFF. CDR3 sequence (DNA): TGTGCCAGCAGTGACGCTGACAATGAGCAGTTCTTC.

This clone appeared once. The chain joins TRBV28 to TRBJ2-3, with D unclear. The CDR3 totals 15 residues. From germline, CDR1 is MDHEN and CDR2 SYDVKM. Trimming stripped 3 bases from V and 1 base from J, with 11 bases between. The CDR3 DNA is TGTGCCAGCAGTTTTTCTCGTCAGGGCACAGATACGCAGTATTTT. Translation gives CASSFSRQGTDTQYF.

The chain carries TRBV27 and TRBJ1-5, with D uncertain. The CDR3 is 17 residues long. The germline CDR1 and CDR2 sequences are MNHEY and SMNVEV (reference sequence). Trimming removed 3 bases at V and 5 bases at J, with 20 bases between. CDR3 sequence (DNA): TGTGCCAGCAGTTTGACTCTGAGAGGGCCTAGTCATCAGCCCCAGCATTTT. As protein: CASSLTLRGPSHQPQHF.

J is TRBJ2-3 and V is TRBV7-2; 8 bases are shared with TRBD1. With V trimmed by 5 bases and J by 4 bases, 11 bases remained unmatched. The germline gives CDR1 SGHTA, CDR2 FQGNSA. The CDR3 is made up of 16 amino acids. CDR3 sequence (DNA): TGTGCCAGCAGCCCATTGACAGGGGAGGAGGCAGATACGCAGTATTTT. Translated, it gives CASSPLTGEEADTQYF.

The rearrangement uses TRBV10-2 and TRBJ2-1, with 9 bases that match TRBD2. Unmatched junction bases numbered 7, after V lost 2 bases and J lost 5 bases. The CDR3 covers 16 residues. Germline CDR1 reads WSHSY; CDR2 reads SAAADI. The CDR3 reads CASSEIWREGDNEQFF. In DNA, the CDR3 is TGCGCCAGCAGTGAGATATGGCGGGAGGGGGACAATGAGCAGTTCTTC.